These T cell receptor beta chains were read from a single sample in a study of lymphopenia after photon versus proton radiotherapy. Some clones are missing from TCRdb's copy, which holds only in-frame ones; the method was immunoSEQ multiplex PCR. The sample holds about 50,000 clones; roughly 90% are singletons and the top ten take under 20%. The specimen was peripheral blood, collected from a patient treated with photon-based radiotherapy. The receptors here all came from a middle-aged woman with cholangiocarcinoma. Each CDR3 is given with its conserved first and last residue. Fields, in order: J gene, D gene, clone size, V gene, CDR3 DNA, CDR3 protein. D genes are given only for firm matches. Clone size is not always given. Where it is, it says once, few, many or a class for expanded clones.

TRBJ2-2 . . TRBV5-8 TGTGCCAGCAGCTTGGAGCCGGGGCCAGCCGGGGAGCTGTTTTTT CASSLEPGPAGELFF
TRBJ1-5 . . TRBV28 TGTGCCAGCACCGCCTTCGGCAGCTCTTATAGCAATCAGCCCCAGCATTTT CASTAFGSSYSNQPQHF
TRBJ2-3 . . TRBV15 TGTGCCACCAGCAGGAGGGGCACAGATACGCAGTATTTT CATSRRGTDTQYF
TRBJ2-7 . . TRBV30 TGTGCCTTCCGGGGGTCGCTCTACGAGCAGTACTTC CAFRGSLYEQYF
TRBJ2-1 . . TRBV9 TGTGCCAGCAGCGCCGGGCTCAATGAGCAGTTCTTC CASSAGLNEQFF
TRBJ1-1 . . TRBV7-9 TGTGCCAGCAGCCCAAAGGGGGAGGGGTCGAACACTGAAGCTTTCTTT CASSPKGEGSNTEAFF
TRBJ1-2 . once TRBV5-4 TGTGCCAGCAGCTTGGAGGTCACTAACTTCTATGGCTACACCTTC CASSLEVTNFYGYTF
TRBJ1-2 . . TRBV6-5 TGTGCCAGCAGTCCCGGGACATCCCCCAATGGCTACACCTTC CASSPGTSPNGYTF
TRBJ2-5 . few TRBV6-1 TGTGCCAGCAGTGAATATCCCCTAGGCGGGGAGGAAGAGACCCAGTACTTC CASSEYPLGGEEETQYF
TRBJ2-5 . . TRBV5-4 TGTGCCAGCAGGCCGGGCCAACAAGAGACCCAGTACTTC CASRPGQQETQYF
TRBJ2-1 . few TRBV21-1 TGTGCCAGCAGCGACCAGGGACAGGTCGATGAGCAGTTCTTC CASSDQGQVDEQFF
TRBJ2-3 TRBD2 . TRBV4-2 TGTGCCAGCAGCCCGCGGGGAGGGCCGGATACGCAGTATTTT CASSPRGGPDTQYF
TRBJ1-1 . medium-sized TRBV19 TGTGCCAGTAGTATAAGCGAATCGAGGGGAGGGACTGAAGCTTTCTTT CASSISESRGGTEAFF
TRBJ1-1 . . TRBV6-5 TGTGCCAGCAGTTATTCCCCGACGGTGGGGGAAGCTTTCTTT CASSYSPTVGEAFF
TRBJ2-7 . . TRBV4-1 TGCGCCAGCAGCCAAAGGGACGGAACCTACGAGCAGTACTTC CASSQRDGTYEQYF
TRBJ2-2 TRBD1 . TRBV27 TGTGCCAGCAGTCCCCGACAGGGGAACACCGGGGAGCTGTTTTTT CASSPRQGNTGELFF
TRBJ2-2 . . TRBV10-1 TGCGCCAGCAGCAGAGTTGGCGGGGAGCTGTTTTTT CASSRVGGELFF
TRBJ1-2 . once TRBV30 TGTGCCTGGAGTTCGGCCGTCGGAGGCTACACCTTC CAWSSAVGGYTF
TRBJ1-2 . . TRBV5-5 TGCGCCAGCAGCCAAGTGGGCCTCTATGGCTACACCTTC CASSQVGLYGYTF
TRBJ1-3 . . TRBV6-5 TGTGCCAGCAGGGCGGGTGGAGGAAACACCATATATTTT CASRAGGGNTIYF
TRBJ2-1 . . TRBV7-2 TGTGCCAGCAGCTTGGGGGCCTACAATGAGCAGTTCTTC CASSLGAYNEQFF
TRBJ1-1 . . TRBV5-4 TGTGCCAGCAGCTTGCCGGCGATTGGCACTGAAGCTTTCTTT CASSLPAIGTEAFF
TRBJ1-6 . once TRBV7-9 TGTGCCAGCAGCTTGGCAGGGGAACTCTATAATTCACCCCTCCACTTT CASSLAGELYNSPLHF
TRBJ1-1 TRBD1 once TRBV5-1 TGCGCCAGCAGCGAAGGGACAGTGACTTTGAACACTGAAGCTTTCTTT CASSEGTVTLNTEAFF
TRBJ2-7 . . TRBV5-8 TGTGCCAGCAGCTTGGCACGGTCCCGGGAGCAGTACTTC CASSLARSREQYF
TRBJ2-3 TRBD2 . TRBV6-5 TGTGCCAGCAGTTACGAACCTAGCGGAGATACGCAGTATTTT CASSYEPSGDTQYF
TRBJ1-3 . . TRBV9 TGTGCCAGCAGTCCCCTCTTCTCTGGAAACACCATATATTTT CASSPLFSGNTIYF
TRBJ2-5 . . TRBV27 TGTGCCAGCAGCCCCGACGGGCAAGAGACCCAGTACTTC CASSPDGQETQYF